This entry concerns a single TCR beta chain. The entry originates in a study of blood T cell repertoires in COVID-19. Germline V gene lookup returns CDR1 MDHEN and CDR2 SYDVKM. Trimming shortened V by 2 bases and J by 2 bases, and 7 bases separated the two germline ends. CDR3 length: 13 residues. Some clones are missing from TCRdb's copy, which holds only in-frame ones; the method was immunoSEQ multiplex PCR. The sample carries over 200,000 clones, 75% to 95% recorded once. The rearrangement joins TRBV28 to TRBJ2-7; D gene ambiguous. This sequence was found in a person under 30 with COVID-19, enrolled during active disease. What was sequenced was peripheral blood. CDR3 loop: CASSLDMTYEQYF. Here the CDR3 DNA reads TGTGCCAGCAGTTTAGACATGACCTACGAGCAGTACTTC.